This TCR beta chain was captured by sequencing in a study of CD8+ T cells in alopecia areata. As for the study in general: Tofacitinib continued for 6 to 18 months and was then withheld for 6 months.

This clone came up once. cDNA prepared by RNA extraction and subsequent reverse transcription served as the template for sequencing. The data were produced by immunoSEQ multiplex PCR, yet TCRdb's version contains in-frame clones alone and is incomplete. The table records roughly 250,000 clones, 65% to 70% of them present only once. Sequenced material: CD4+ T cells sorted from blood, taken at week 0. The clonotype comes from a human donor with alopecia areata.

The CDR3: CASSLGPSSGANVLTF. CDR3 DNA: TGCGCCAGCAGCTTGGGACCGTCGTCTGGGGCCAACGTCCTGACTTTC. The chain carries TRBV5-1 and TRBJ2-6; no reliable D call. V was pared by 0 bases and J by 1 base, with 8 bases between. The CDR3 is made up of 16 amino acids. CDR1 is SGHRS and CDR2 is YFSETQ in the germline V gene. The full variable domain, in which reference TRBV5-1 and TRBJ2-6 provide the parts outside the CDR3, is KAGVTQTPRYLIKTRGQQVTLSCSPISGHRSVSWYQQTPGQGLQFLFEYFSETQRNKGNFPGRFSGRQFSNSRSEMNVSTLELGDSALYLCASSLGPSSGANVLTFGAGSRLTVL.